These T cell receptor beta chains were read from a single sample in a study of OX40 agonist ivuxolimab in advanced cancers. Data came from immunoSEQ multiplex PCR; TCRdb stores just in-frame clones and leaves some out. This sample has about 64,000 clones, with roughly nine tenths found just once. This specimen consisted of CD4+ or CD8+ T cells sorted from blood, obtained in a trial of the OX40 agonist ivuxolimab. These receptors originate from an adult with an advanced solid tumor such as melanoma, head and neck, liver or kidney cancer. Both conserved end residues are part of each CDR3. The order of the fields is clone size, D gene, V gene, J gene, CDR3 protein, CDR3 DNA. The D gene is left open where the match is weak. Clone size is not always given. Where it is, it says once, few, many or a class for expanded clones.

clone_size: .; d_call: TRBD1; v_call: TRBV9; j_call: TRBJ1-1; cdr3_aa: CASSMTGAGEAFF; cdr3_nt: TGTGCCAGCAGCATGACAGGGGCGGGTGAAGCTTTCTTT
clone_size: .; d_call: .; v_call: TRBV7-2; j_call: TRBJ2-2; cdr3_aa: CASSLPPEAVFPGELFF; cdr3_nt: TGTGCCAGCAGCTTACCCCCAGAGGCCGTTTTCCCCGGGGAGCTGTTTTTT
clone_size: .; d_call: .; v_call: TRBV5-1; j_call: TRBJ2-7; cdr3_aa: CASSLGDRAYEQYF; cdr3_nt: TGCGCCAGCAGCCTCGGAGATAGGGCCTACGAGCAGTACTTC
clone_size: .; d_call: .; v_call: TRBV6-1; j_call: TRBJ1-5; cdr3_aa: CASSEVEYLNQPQHF; cdr3_nt: TGTGCCAGCAGTGAAGTTGAGTACCTCAATCAGCCCCAGCATTTT
clone_size: .; d_call: TRBD1; v_call: TRBV28; j_call: TRBJ2-7; cdr3_aa: CASSPRTGKITYEQYF; cdr3_nt: TGTGCCAGCAGTCCCCGGACAGGTAAAATTACCTACGAGCAGTACTTC
clone_size: .; d_call: .; v_call: TRBV7-6; j_call: TRBJ1-1; cdr3_aa: CASSLGTHTEAFF; cdr3_nt: TGTGCCAGCAGCTTAGGGACCCACACTGAAGCTTTCTTT
clone_size: .; d_call: .; v_call: TRBV7-3; j_call: TRBJ1-1; cdr3_aa: CASSPLGRAAEAFF; cdr3_nt: TGTGCCAGCAGCCCCCTGGGCAGGGCTGCTGAAGCTTTCTTT
clone_size: .; d_call: TRBD1; v_call: TRBV5-8; j_call: TRBJ2-7; cdr3_aa: CASSLRGPTDRGLFTYEQYF; cdr3_nt: TGTGCCAGCAGCTTGCGTGGTCCCACAGACAGGGGCCTCTTTACCTACGAGCAGTACTTC
clone_size: .; d_call: TRBD2; v_call: TRBV5-4; j_call: TRBJ2-1; cdr3_aa: CAAQGSGEGPSFEQFF; cdr3_nt: TGTGCCGCCCAGGGAAGTGGGGAGGGCCCTTCTTTTGAGCAGTTCTTC
clone_size: .; d_call: .; v_call: TRBV19; j_call: TRBJ1-1; cdr3_aa: CASSIDHESEAFF; cdr3_nt: TGTGCCAGTAGTATAGATCACGAATCTGAAGCTTTCTTT
clone_size: .; d_call: .; v_call: TRBV27; j_call: TRBJ1-1; cdr3_aa: CASSLYANAEAFF; cdr3_nt: TGTGCCAGCAGTTTATACGCGAACGCTGAAGCTTTCTTT
clone_size: .; d_call: .; v_call: TRBV11-2; j_call: TRBJ2-1; cdr3_aa: CASSSYYMAGNEQFF; cdr3_nt: TGTGCCAGCAGCTCATACTACATGGCGGGAAATGAGCAGTTCTTC
clone_size: .; d_call: .; v_call: TRBV7-9; j_call: TRBJ1-6; cdr3_aa: CASSSGLGNSPLHF; cdr3_nt: TGTGCCAGCAGCTCCGGCTTGGGGAATTCACCCCTCCACTTT
clone_size: .; d_call: TRBD1; v_call: TRBV19; j_call: TRBJ1-6; cdr3_aa: CASRDRYGPLHF; cdr3_nt: TGTGCCAGTAGGGACAGGTATGGACCCCTCCACTTT
clone_size: .; d_call: .; v_call: TRBV2; j_call: TRBJ2-7; cdr3_aa: CASSERGLSAYEQYF; cdr3_nt: TGTGCCAGCAGTGAACGAGGACTCTCCGCCTACGAGCAGTACTTC
clone_size: .; d_call: TRBD1; v_call: TRBV30; j_call: TRBJ2-5; cdr3_aa: CAWSLRGQGEETQYF; cdr3_nt: TGTGCCTGGAGCCTAAGGGGACAGGGGGAAGAGACCCAGTACTTC
clone_size: .; d_call: TRBD1; v_call: TRBV14; j_call: TRBJ1-1; cdr3_aa: CASSQDPPGRGLSTEAFF; cdr3_nt: TGTGCCAGCAGCCAAGATCCACCGGGCAGGGGGCTGAGCACTGAAGCTTTCTTT
clone_size: .; d_call: .; v_call: TRBV27; j_call: TRBJ1-1; cdr3_aa: CASATQLNTEAFF; cdr3_nt: TGTGCCAGCGCTACACAGTTGAACACTGAAGCTTTCTTT
clone_size: .; d_call: .; v_call: TRBV30; j_call: TRBJ2-7; cdr3_aa: CAWSRQLSSYEQYF; cdr3_nt: TGTGCCTGGAGTAGACAGCTGAGCTCCTACGAGCAGTACTTC
clone_size: once; d_call: .; v_call: TRBV20-1; j_call: TRBJ2-7; cdr3_aa: CSATGNYEQYF; cdr3_nt: TGCAGTGCTACGGGGAACTACGAGCAGTACTTC
clone_size: .; d_call: .; v_call: TRBV27; j_call: TRBJ2-6; cdr3_aa: CASSLGTGANVLTF; cdr3_nt: TGTGCCAGCAGTTTAGGGACTGGGGCCAACGTCCTGACTTTC
clone_size: .; d_call: .; v_call: TRBV5-4; j_call: TRBJ2-7; cdr3_aa: CASSLAPSYEQYF; cdr3_nt: TGTGCCAGCAGCTTGGCGCCCTCTTACGAGCAGTACTTC
clone_size: .; d_call: .; v_call: TRBV6-4; j_call: TRBJ2-3; cdr3_aa: CASRKGLSRTDTQYF; cdr3_nt: TGTGCCAGCAGAAAGGGACTGTCCCGCACAGATACGCAGTATTTT
clone_size: .; d_call: .; v_call: TRBV27; j_call: TRBJ1-4; cdr3_aa: CASSLVGTGEKLFF; cdr3_nt: TGTGCCAGCAGTTTAGTAGGGACCGGGGAAAAACTGTTTTTT
clone_size: .; d_call: .; v_call: TRBV6-1; j_call: TRBJ1-1; cdr3_aa: CASPELGSSNTEAFF; cdr3_nt: TGTGCCAGCCCAGAACTGGGCAGCTCGAACACTGAAGCTTTCTTT
clone_size: .; d_call: TRBD2; v_call: TRBV19; j_call: TRBJ2-7; cdr3_aa: CASSSGLAGAYEQYF; cdr3_nt: TGTGCCAGTAGTAGCGGACTAGCGGGAGCCTACGAGCAGTACTTC
clone_size: .; d_call: TRBD1; v_call: TRBV7-9; j_call: TRBJ1-5; cdr3_aa: CASSRTGVNQPQHF; cdr3_nt: TGTGCCAGCAGCCGGACAGGGGTAAATCAGCCCCAGCATTTT
clone_size: .; d_call: TRBD2; v_call: TRBV7-6; j_call: TRBJ2-5; cdr3_aa: CASSPRDYPETQYF; cdr3_nt: TGTGCCAGCAGCCCTCGGGACTACCCGGAGACCCAGTACTTC
clone_size: .; d_call: .; v_call: TRBV10-2; j_call: TRBJ2-2; cdr3_aa: CAGQGLNTGELFF; cdr3_nt: TGCGCCGGCCAGGGGTTGAACACCGGGGAGCTGTTTTTT
clone_size: .; d_call: .; v_call: TRBV6-1; j_call: TRBJ2-2; cdr3_aa: CASSEALEGNIFITNTGELFF; cdr3_nt: TGTGCCAGCAGTGAAGCTTTGGAAGGGAATATATTTATCACGAACACCGGGGAGCTGTTTTTT
clone_size: .; d_call: .; v_call: TRBV28; j_call: TRBJ2-1; cdr3_aa: CASSSTSGTLSSYNEQFF; cdr3_nt: TGTGCCAGCAGTTCAACTTCCGGGACCCTGAGCTCCTACAATGAGCAGTTCTTC
clone_size: .; d_call: .; v_call: TRBV10-3; j_call: TRBJ1-2; cdr3_aa: CAISPDSNYGYTF; cdr3_nt: TGTGCCATCAGCCCCGACAGTAACTATGGCTACACCTTC
clone_size: once; d_call: TRBD2; v_call: TRBV5-1; j_call: TRBJ2-1; cdr3_aa: CASEGLASNEQFF; cdr3_nt: TGCGCCAGCGAGGGACTAGCTAGCAATGAGCAGTTCTTC
clone_size: .; d_call: .; v_call: TRBV5-1; j_call: TRBJ1-1; cdr3_aa: CASSMDLGGNTEAFF; cdr3_nt: TGCGCCAGCAGCATGGATCTGGGGGGGAACACTGAAGCTTTCTTT
clone_size: .; d_call: .; v_call: TRBV5-8; j_call: TRBJ2-2; cdr3_aa: CASSSTGGELFF; cdr3_nt: TGTGCCAGCAGCTCTACGGGCGGGGAGCTGTTTTTT
clone_size: .; d_call: .; v_call: TRBV5-1; j_call: TRBJ2-7; cdr3_aa: CASSLMGPEQYF; cdr3_nt: TGCGCCAGCAGCTTGATGGGACCGGAGCAGTACTTC
clone_size: .; d_call: .; v_call: TRBV9; j_call: TRBJ2-1; cdr3_aa: CASSVVGQGKYNEQFF; cdr3_nt: TGTGCCAGCAGCGTAGTGGGGCAGGGGAAATACAATGAGCAGTTCTTC
clone_size: .; d_call: .; v_call: TRBV18; j_call: TRBJ1-1; cdr3_aa: CASSPGNTEAFF; cdr3_nt: TGTGCCAGCTCACCAGGGAACACTGAAGCTTTCTTT